This T cell receptor beta chain was recovered during a study of OX40 agonist ivuxolimab in advanced cancers. Assay used: immunoSEQ multiplex PCR; TCRdb lists only in-frame clones, some missing. The sample consists of about 53,000 clones, over 75% of them appearing once. V dropped 5 bases and J dropped 4 bases, with 10 bases sitting between them. The length of the CDR3 is 12 residues. Germline V CDR1 and CDR2: GTSNPN, SVGIG (reference sequence). The receptor's source is an adult with an advanced solid tumor such as melanoma, head and neck, liver or kidney cancer. The genes are TRBV30 and TRBJ2-3; TRBD2 is a possible D gene (5 bases). The sample was CD4+ or CD8+ T cells sorted from blood, taken in a trial of the OX40 agonist ivuxolimab. This chain's CDR3 is CAWGLSADTQYF. The CDR3 coding sequence is TGTGCCTGGGGTCTTAGCGCAGATACGCAGTATTTT.